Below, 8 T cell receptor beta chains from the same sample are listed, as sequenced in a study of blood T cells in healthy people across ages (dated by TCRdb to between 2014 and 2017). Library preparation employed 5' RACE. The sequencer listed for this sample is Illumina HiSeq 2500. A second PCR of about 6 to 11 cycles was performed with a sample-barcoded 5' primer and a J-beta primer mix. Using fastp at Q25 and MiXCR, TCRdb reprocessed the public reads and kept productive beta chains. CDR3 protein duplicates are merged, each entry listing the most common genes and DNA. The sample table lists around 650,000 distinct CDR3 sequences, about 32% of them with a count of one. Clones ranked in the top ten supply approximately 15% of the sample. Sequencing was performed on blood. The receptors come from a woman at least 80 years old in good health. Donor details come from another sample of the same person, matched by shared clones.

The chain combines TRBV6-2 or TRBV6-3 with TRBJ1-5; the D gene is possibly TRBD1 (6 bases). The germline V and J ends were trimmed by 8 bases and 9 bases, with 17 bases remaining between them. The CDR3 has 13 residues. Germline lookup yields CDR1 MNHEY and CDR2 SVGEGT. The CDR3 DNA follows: TGTGCCAGCGGTTCGCTCGGGGGCACGCCCCAGCATTTT. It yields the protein CASGSLGGTPQHF.

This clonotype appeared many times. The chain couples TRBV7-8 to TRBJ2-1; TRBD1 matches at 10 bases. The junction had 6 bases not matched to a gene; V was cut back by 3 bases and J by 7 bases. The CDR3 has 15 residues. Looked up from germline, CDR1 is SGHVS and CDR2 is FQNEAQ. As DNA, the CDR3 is TGTGCCAGCAGCTTCGGACAGGGGGGGAGGAATGAGCAGTTCTTC. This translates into CASSFGQGGRNEQFF.

CDR3 sequence reads: CAIGPQGREYGYTF. CDR3 nucleotide sequence: TGTGCCATCGGGCCCCAGGGGCGAGAGTATGGCTACACCTTC. The J gene is TRBJ1-2, the V gene TRBV10-3; D is perhaps TRBD1 (6 bases). The V gene's germline CDR1 is ENHRY and CDR2 SYGVKD. V was clipped by 8 bases and J by 5 bases, with 18 bases between them. The length of the CDR3 is 14 residues.

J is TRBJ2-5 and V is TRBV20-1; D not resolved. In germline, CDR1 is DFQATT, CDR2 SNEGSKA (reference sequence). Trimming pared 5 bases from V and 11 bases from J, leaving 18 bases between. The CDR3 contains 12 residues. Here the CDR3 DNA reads TGCAGTGCTGCAGGATCCTCTAACGGGCAGTACTTC. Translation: CSAAGSSNGQYF.

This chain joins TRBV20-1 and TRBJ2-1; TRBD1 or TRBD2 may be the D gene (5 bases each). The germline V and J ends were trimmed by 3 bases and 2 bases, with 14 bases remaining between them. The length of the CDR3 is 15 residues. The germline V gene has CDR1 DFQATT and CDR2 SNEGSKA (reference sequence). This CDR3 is CSASNNPGPYNEQFF. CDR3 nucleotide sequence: TGCAGTGCTAGTAACAATCCGGGACCCTACAATGAGCAGTTCTTC.

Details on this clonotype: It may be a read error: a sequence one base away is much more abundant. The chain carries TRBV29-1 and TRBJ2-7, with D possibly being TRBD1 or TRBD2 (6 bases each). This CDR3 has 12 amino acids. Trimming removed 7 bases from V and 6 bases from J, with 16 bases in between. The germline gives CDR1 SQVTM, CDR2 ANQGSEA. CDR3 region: CSAKEGGREQYF. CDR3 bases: TGCAGCGCCAAGGAGGGGGGCCGCGAGCAGTACTTC.

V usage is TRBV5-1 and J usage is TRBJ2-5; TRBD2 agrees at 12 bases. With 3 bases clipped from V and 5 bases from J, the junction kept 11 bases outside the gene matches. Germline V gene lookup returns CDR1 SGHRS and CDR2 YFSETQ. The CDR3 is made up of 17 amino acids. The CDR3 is CASSSYSTSGGGETQYF. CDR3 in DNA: TGCGCCAGCAGCTCCTACTCGACTAGCGGGGGTGGGGAGACCCAGTACTTC.

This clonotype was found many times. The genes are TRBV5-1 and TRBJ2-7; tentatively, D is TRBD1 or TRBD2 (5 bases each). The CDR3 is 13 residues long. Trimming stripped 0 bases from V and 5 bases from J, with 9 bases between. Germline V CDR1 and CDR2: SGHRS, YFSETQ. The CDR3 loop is CASSLDGTHEQYF. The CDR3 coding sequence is TGCGCCAGCAGCTTGGACGGGACCCACGAGCAGTACTTC.